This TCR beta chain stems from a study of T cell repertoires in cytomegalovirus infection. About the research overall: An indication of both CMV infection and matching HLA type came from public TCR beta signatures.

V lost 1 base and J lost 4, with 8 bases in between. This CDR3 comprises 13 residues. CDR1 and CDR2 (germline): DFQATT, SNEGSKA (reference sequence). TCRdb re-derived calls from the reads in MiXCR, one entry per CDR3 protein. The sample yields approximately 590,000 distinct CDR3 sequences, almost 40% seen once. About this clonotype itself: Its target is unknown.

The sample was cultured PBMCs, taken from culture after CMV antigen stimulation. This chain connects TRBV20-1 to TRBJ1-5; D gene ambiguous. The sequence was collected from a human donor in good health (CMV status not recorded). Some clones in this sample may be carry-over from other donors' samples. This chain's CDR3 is CSARADQNQPQHF. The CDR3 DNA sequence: TGCAGTGCTAGAGCGGACCAAAATCAGCCCCAGCATTTT.